This entry lists 14 T cell receptor beta chains sequenced from one sample in a study of T cells in Graves' hyperthyroidism and ophthalmopathy. Amplified regions were TCR beta CDR3 sequences from RNA transcripts. In the first-round RT-PCR of the TCR CDR3, the HTBI primer set was used. TCRdb ran MiXCR on the multiplex PCR reads and lists one entry per CDR3 protein. The sample records about half a million distinct CDR3 sequences, around 22% being singletons. The sequencing input was blood. Receptor source: a woman aged 30 to 39 with Graves' ophthalmopathy.

The chain uses TRBV12-3 or TRBV12-4 and TRBJ1-1; D may be TRBD1 (6 bases). The CDR3 loop spans 14 amino acids. The germline V and J ends were trimmed by 2 bases and 4 bases, with 11 bases remaining between them. The chain's CDR3 is CASSLSQGPTEAFF. The CDR3 coding sequence is TGTGCCAGCAGTTTATCACAGGGCCCCACTGAAGCTTTCTTT.

The chain recombines TRBV12-3 or TRBV12-4 with TRBJ1-1, with D unclear. The CDR3 is 14 amino acids. Trimming took 7 bases from V and 0 from J, leaving 12 bases between them. The DNA of the CDR3 is TGTGCCAGCACCCCCTCGCAGGTGAACACTGAAGCTTTCTTT. Protein: CASTPSQVNTEAFF.

In this sample, this clonotype turned up many times. The rearrangement uses TRBV5-1 and TRBJ1-2; TRBD1 agrees at 7 bases. After removal of 4 bases from V and 8 bases from J, the junction contained 14 bases not matched to a gene. Germline values: CDR1 SGHRS, CDR2 YFSETQ. The CDR3 spans 15 residues. This chain's CDR3 is CASSPPDRDSSGYTF. In nucleotides, the CDR3 is TGCGCCAGCAGCCCGCCTGACAGGGACTCAAGCGGCTACACCTTC.

Concerning this clonotype itself: A much bigger clone sits one base away, suggesting this may be a read error. V usage is TRBV12-3 or TRBV12-4 and J usage is TRBJ2-5, with D possibly matching TRBD2 (6 bases). This CDR3 has 15 residues. With 6 bases removed from V and 1 base from J, the gap between germline ends came to 15 bases. In nucleotides, the CDR3 is TGTGCCAGCAGCCGACTAGATGGGTGCCAAGAGACCCAGTACTTC. Translated, it gives CASSRLDGCQETQYF.

This clonotype showed up many times. The chain joins TRBV2 to TRBJ1-2; D unclear. V was pared by 6 bases and J by 4 bases, with 9 bases between. Germline assignment: CDR1 SNHLY and CDR2 FYNNEI. This CDR3 is 12 amino acids long. CDR3 sequence: CASRVTLYGYTF. CDR3 DNA: TGTGCCAGCAGGGTCACACTCTATGGCTACACCTTC.

V gene TRBV4-1 combines with J gene TRBJ1-6, with D tentatively TRBD1 (5 bases). CDR3 length: 15 residues. V lost 6 bases and J lost 4, with 13 bases in between. CDR1 is MGHRA and CDR2 is YSYEKL in the germline V gene. DNA of the CDR3: TGCGCCAGCAGTTCCGGGACGGTTTATAATTCACCCCTCCACTTT. Translation gives CASSSGTVYNSPLHF.

As regards this clonotype: A much larger clone sits a single nucleotide away, making a read error possible. The genes are TRBV20-1 and TRBJ1-1; D is undetermined. Germline CDR1 DFQATT, CDR2 SNEGSKA (reference sequence). There are 13 residues in the CDR3. The CDR3 bases are TGCAGTGCTAGAGAGCAGCTGAACACTGAAGCTTGCTTT. Translation gives CSAREQLNTEACF.

Many counts were recorded for this clonotype. The chain recombines TRBV7-9 with TRBJ2-2, with D tentatively TRBD2 (5 bases). This CDR3 region has 17 residues. V was cut by 2 bases and J by 5 bases, with 18 bases left in between. Germline V gene lookup returns CDR1 SEHNR and CDR2 FQNEAQ (reference sequence). The CDR3 sequence: CASSLNGFGLATGELFF. The DNA for the CDR3 is TGTGCCAGCAGCTTAAATGGGTTTGGACTCGCTACCGGGGAGCTGTTTTTT. The whole variable domain, remainder taken from reference TRBV7-9 and TRBJ2-2, is DTGVSQNPRHKITKRGQNVTFRCDPISEHNRLYWYRQTLGQGPEFLTYFQNEAQLEKSRLLSDRFSAERPKGSFSTLEIQRTEQGDSAMYLCASSLNGFGLATGELFFGEGSRLTVL.

The chain links TRBV5-1 to TRBJ2-7; D is perhaps TRBD2 (5 bases). From germline, CDR1 is SGHRS and CDR2 YFSETQ. V was shortened by 3 bases and J by 1 base, with 8 bases between the two germline ends. The CDR3 is 13 residues long. The CDR3 nucleotides read TGCGCCAGCAGCTGGGGAGTATCCTACGAGCAGTACTTC. It specifies CASSWGVSYEQYF.

This clonotype was counted at least ten times. This sequence joins TRBV6-2 or TRBV6-3 and TRBJ2-7, with unresolved D. Deletions cut 8 bases from V and 3 bases from J, with 5 bases between. In germline, CDR1 is MNHEY, CDR2 SVGEGT. The CDR3 totals 10 residues. The CDR3 bases are TGTGCCAGCGGTCACTACGAGCAGTACTTC. As protein: CASGHYEQYF.

This clonotype was recorded at least ten times. The rearrangement links TRBV24-1 to TRBJ2-5; 9 nucleotides line up with TRBD2. The CDR3 consists of 14 residues. The ends lost 6 bases at V and 1 base at J; junction bases unmatched: 2. Germline V lookup: CDR1 KGHDR, CDR2 SFDVKD. CDR3 DNA sequence: TGTGCCACCAGTCGCGGGGGGGCCCAAGAGACCCAGTACTTC. Translated: CATSRGGAQETQYF.

Ten or more counts support this clonotype. This chain connects TRBV20-1 to TRBJ2-7; no clear D gene. V lost 5 bases and J lost 2, with 10 bases in between. Germline V lookup: CDR1 DFQATT, CDR2 SNEGSKA (reference sequence). The CDR3 covers 12 residues. Here the CDR3 reads CSAQYRPYEQYF. The DNA of the CDR3 is TGCAGTGCTCAGTATAGGCCCTACGAGCAGTACTTC.

This clonotype came up a few times. DNA for the CDR3: TGTGCTAGTGGCGAATCTAACACTCTGGACGGCCAAGGGGGGCAGTACTTC. Translation: CASGESNTLDGQGGQYF. The chain joins TRBV12-5 to TRBJ2-7; the D gene is possibly TRBD1 (6 bases). The V end was cut by 6 bases, the J end by 9 bases, with 30 bases between. Germline-derived CDR1 and CDR2 are LGHNT and FRNRAP. The CDR3 totals 17 residues.

Only a few counts were recorded for this clonotype. The rearrangement uses TRBV9 and TRBJ1-2; 12 bases agree with TRBD1. CDR1 and CDR2 (germline): SGDLS, YYNGEE. V was clipped by 0 bases and J by 8 bases; unmatched bases: 8. This CDR3 has 16 residues. The CDR3 nucleotides read TGTGCCAGCAGCGTAGGGCCTGAGGGGACAGGGGGCGGCTACACCTTC. It translates to CASSVGPEGTGGGYTF.